The rows below give T cell receptor beta chains drawn from one sample of a study of T cells in severe cutaneous drug reactions. TCRdb reprocessed the multiplex PCR reads; each CDR3 protein has one entry and no DNA is given. This sample's clone table lists about 2,500 distinct CDR3 sequences. The specimen was cells from a skin blister. These receptors came from a human donor with toxic epidermal necrolysis, a severe cutaneous drug reaction. Each CDR3 is given with its conserved first and last residue. Each record gives: J gene, V gene, clone size, CDR3 protein. Clone size is given for some rows only: seen once, a few or many times, or a class if the clone is expanded.

>TRBJ2-1|TRBV2|medium-sized
CASRESGSSYNEQFF
>TRBJ2-3|TRBV24-1|medium-sized
CATSDRLAGGPLKQYF
>TRBJ2-2|TRBV12-3/TRBV12-4|medium-sized
CASSGGGGELFF
>TRBJ2-7|TRBV9|-
CASSPSGRTYEQYF
>TRBJ2-7|TRBV20-1|large
CSASQGTNEQYF
>TRBJ2-5|TRBV6-2/TRBV6-3|-
CASSYDRETQFF
>TRBJ2-3|TRBV18|-
CASSPPSSDTQYF
>TRBJ2-1|TRBV2|-
CASSRAGGNYNEQFF
>TRBJ2-7|TRBV4-1|medium-sized
CASSPSERLYEQYF
>TRBJ2-5|TRBV12-5|-
CASGPGGARETQFF
>TRBJ2-2|TRBV12-3/TRBV12-4|-
CASSPIPGRSVAGELFF
>TRBJ1-6|TRBV2|-
CASIPRQTYNSPLHF
>TRBJ1-2|TRBV2|-
CASSERGRSSGYTF
>TRBJ2-2|TRBV19|-
CASRVDANTGELFF
>TRBJ1-2|TRBV20-1|-
CSARDITGRVSYGYTF
>TRBJ2-7|TRBV20-1|-
CSARDPESGMEYEQYF
>TRBJ2-7|TRBV2|-
CASRAGTLGNYEQYF
>TRBJ2-3|TRBV6-2/TRBV6-3|-
CASREAGATDTQYF
>TRBJ2-4|TRBV12-3/TRBV12-4|-
CASTLDRGNIQYF
>TRBJ2-5|TRBV7-2|-
CASKDTSFVQETQYF
>TRBJ2-2|TRBV2|-
CASSEGQGYAGELFF
>TRBJ2-3|TRBV2|-
CASSGLEGDTQYF
>TRBJ1-6|TRBV12-3/TRBV12-4|-
CASSFGGSLHF
>TRBJ2-7|TRBV10-2|-
CASSDVVAYEQYF
>TRBJ2-3|TRBV2|-
CASSEGGNTDTQYF
>TRBJ2-1|TRBV2|-
CASSDFIEQFF
>TRBJ2-3|TRBV4-3|medium-sized
CASSARISRSTDTQYF
>TRBJ2-6|TRBV7-9|-
CAIQQGVIGANVLTF
>TRBJ2-1|TRBV11-2|medium-sized
CASSLGARLETQFF
>TRBJ2-5|TRBV12-3/TRBV12-4|-
CASSLAGELFFGGSETQYF
>TRBJ2-2|TRBV28|medium-sized
CASSDINTGELFF
>TRBJ1-1|TRBV14|-
CASSLGPGQERNTEAFF
>TRBJ2-1|TRBV19|medium-sized
CASRLSGSPNEQFF
>TRBJ2-1|TRBV2|-
CASSRGLAGVPEQFF
>TRBJ2-5|TRBV11-2|-
CASSLVETQYF
>TRBJ2-3|TRBV30|-
CAWSIETDTQYF
>TRBJ1-1|TRBV7-8|-
CASSLDVYTEAFF
>TRBJ2-7|TRBV12-3/TRBV12-4|-
CASNPTGTGVEQYF
>TRBJ1-2|TRBV29-1|-
CSVEDGTDYGYTF
>TRBJ2-7|TRBV20-1|-
CSAKGIEGLEHYEQYF
>TRBJ2-1|TRBV18|-
CASSPLGGSSYNEQFF
>TRBJ2-7|TRBV7-9|medium-sized
CASSLFRTSGHNYEQYF
>TRBJ2-2|TRBV10-3|-
CAIKGVVGDTTTGELFF
>TRBJ1-3|TRBV30|-
CAWSPGTASGNTIYF
>TRBJ2-5|TRBV2|-
CASTSGSGTQYF
>TRBJ2-1|TRBV5-1|-
CATSLSSYNEQFF
>TRBJ2-7|TRBV29-1|-
CSARDRGPYEQYF
>TRBJ2-1|TRBV6-2/TRBV6-3|-
CASSYSRLANIDEQFF